This T cell receptor (beta chain) was profiled in a study of OX40 agonist ivuxolimab in advanced cancers. Study as a whole: The mean age was roughly 60 years, ranging from about 20 to 85, with around four fifths of participants male. Allowance was made for prior anti-PD-1, anti-PD-L1 or anti-CTLA-4 therapy, and roughly 40% had some.

The CDR3 extends over 18 amino acids. Libraries were prepared by immunoSEQ multiplex PCR; TCRdb keeps only in-frame clonotypes and omits some of them. The data hold about 19,000 clones, with 70% to 90% observed a single time. This TCR derives from an adult with an advanced solid tumor such as melanoma, head and neck, liver or kidney cancer. The material sequenced was CD4+ or CD8+ T cells sorted from blood, taken in a trial of the OX40 agonist ivuxolimab. V usage is TRBV12-1 and J usage is TRBJ2-6; TRBD1, the table's D call, was not compared with the DNA. TRBV12-1 is recorded as a pseudogene. In nucleotides, the CDR3 is TGTGCCAGCAGCATATGTACTATAGGACAAAGTCGGGCCAACGTCCTGACTTTC. Translation: CASSICTIGQSRANVLTF.